This TCR beta chain was obtained from a study of radiotherapy plus CTLA-4 blockade in lung cancer. The V end was cut by 8 bases, the J end by 5 bases, with 6 bases between. The CDR3 runs to 10 residues. Germline-derived CDR1 and CDR2 are MNHNS and SASEGT. Patients with chemo-refractory metastatic non-small-cell lung cancer received focal radiation plus CTLA-4 blockade with ipilimumab. Using immunoSEQ multiplex PCR, the repertoire was profiled, and TCRdb retains in-frame clones only, with some absent. The sample shows 80,000 to 100,000 clones, about 90% of them seen only once. The sequencing used peripheral blood, collected from a patient treated with radiotherapy plus ipilimumab. The V call is TRBV6-1, the J call TRBJ2-5; no clear D. The clonotype originates from a human donor with non-small cell lung cancer that progressed on radiotherapy plus ipilimumab. The CDR3 here is CASQEETQYF. As DNA, the CDR3 is TGTGCCAGCCAGGAGGAGACCCAGTACTTC.